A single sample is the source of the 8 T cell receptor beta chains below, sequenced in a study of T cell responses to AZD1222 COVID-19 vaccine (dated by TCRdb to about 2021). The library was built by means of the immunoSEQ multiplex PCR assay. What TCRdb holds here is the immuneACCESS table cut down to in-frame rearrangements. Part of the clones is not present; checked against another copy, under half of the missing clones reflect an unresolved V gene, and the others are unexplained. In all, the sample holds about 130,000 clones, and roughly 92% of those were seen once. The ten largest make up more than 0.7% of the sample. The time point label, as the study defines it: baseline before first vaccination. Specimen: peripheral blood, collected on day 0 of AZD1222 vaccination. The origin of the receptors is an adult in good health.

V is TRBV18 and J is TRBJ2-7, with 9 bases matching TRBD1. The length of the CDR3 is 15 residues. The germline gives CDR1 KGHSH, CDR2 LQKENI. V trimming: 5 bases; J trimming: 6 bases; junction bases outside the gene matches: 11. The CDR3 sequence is CASSTRTGVFSEQYF. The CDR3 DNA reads TGTGCCAGCTCAACCCGGACAGGGGTTTTCTCCGAGCAGTACTTC.

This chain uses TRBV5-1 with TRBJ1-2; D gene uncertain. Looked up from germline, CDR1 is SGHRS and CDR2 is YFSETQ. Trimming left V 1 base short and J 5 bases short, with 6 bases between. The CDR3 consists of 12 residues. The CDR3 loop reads CASSLLGYGYTF. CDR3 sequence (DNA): TGCGCCAGCAGCTTGCTTGGGTATGGCTACACCTTC.

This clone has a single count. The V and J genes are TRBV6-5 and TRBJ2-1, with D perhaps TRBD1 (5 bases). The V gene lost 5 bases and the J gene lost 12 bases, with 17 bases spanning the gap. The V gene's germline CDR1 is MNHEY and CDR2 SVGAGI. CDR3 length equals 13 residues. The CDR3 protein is CASSLGAFGGQFF. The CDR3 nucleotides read TGTGCCAGCAGTCTTGGGGCATTCGGTGGGCAGTTCTTC.

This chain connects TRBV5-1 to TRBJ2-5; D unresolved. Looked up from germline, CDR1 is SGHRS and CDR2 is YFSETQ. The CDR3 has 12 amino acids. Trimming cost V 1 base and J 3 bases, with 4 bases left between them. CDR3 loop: CASSLMEETQYF. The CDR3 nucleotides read TGCGCCAGCAGCTTGATGGAAGAGACCCAGTACTTC. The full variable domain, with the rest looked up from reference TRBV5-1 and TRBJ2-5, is KAGVTQTPRYLIKTRGQQVTLSCSPISGHRSVSWYQQTPGQGLQFLFEYFSETQRNKGNFPGRFSGRQFSNSRSEMNVSTLELGDSALYLCASSLMEETQYFGPGTRLLVL.

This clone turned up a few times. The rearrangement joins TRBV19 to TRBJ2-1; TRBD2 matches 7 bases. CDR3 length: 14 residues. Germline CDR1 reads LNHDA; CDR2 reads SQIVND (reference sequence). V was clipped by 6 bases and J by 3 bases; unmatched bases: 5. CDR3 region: CASRPAGFYNEQFF. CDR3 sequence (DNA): TGTGCCAGTAGACCAGCGGGGTTCTACAATGAGCAGTTCTTC. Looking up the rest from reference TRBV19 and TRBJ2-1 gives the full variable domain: DGGITQSPKYLFRKEGQNVTLSCEQNLNHDAMYWYRQDPGQGLRLIYYSQIVNDFQKGDIAEGYSVSREKKESFPLTVTSAQKNPTAFYLCASRPAGFYNEQFFGPGTRLTVL.

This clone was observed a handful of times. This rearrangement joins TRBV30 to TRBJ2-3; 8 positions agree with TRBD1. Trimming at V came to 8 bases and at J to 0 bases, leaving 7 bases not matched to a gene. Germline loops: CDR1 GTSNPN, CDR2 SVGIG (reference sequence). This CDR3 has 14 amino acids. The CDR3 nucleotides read TGTGCCATGGAACGACAGGGGAGCACAGATACGCAGTATTTT. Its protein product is CAMERQGSTDTQYF.

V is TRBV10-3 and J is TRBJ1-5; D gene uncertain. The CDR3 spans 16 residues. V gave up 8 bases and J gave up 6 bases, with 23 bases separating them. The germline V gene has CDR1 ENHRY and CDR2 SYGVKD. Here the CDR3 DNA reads TGTGCCATCCGAGAGGCGGCCTCGTGGCGGCGTCAGCCCCAGCATTTT. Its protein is CAIREAASWRRQPQHF.

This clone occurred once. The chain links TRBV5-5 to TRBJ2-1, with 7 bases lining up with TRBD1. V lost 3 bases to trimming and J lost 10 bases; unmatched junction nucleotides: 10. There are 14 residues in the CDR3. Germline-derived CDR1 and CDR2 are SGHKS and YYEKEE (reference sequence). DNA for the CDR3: TGTGCCAGCAGCTCCCGACAGGGAAGAGGGGAGCAGTTCTTC. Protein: CASSSRQGRGEQFF. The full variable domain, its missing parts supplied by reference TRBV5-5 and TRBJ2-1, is DAGVTQSPTHLIKTRGQQVTLRCSPISGHKSVSWYQQVLGQGPQFIFQYYEKEERGRGNFPDRFSARQFPNYSSELNVNALLLGDSALYLCASSSRQGRGEQFFGPGTRLTVL.